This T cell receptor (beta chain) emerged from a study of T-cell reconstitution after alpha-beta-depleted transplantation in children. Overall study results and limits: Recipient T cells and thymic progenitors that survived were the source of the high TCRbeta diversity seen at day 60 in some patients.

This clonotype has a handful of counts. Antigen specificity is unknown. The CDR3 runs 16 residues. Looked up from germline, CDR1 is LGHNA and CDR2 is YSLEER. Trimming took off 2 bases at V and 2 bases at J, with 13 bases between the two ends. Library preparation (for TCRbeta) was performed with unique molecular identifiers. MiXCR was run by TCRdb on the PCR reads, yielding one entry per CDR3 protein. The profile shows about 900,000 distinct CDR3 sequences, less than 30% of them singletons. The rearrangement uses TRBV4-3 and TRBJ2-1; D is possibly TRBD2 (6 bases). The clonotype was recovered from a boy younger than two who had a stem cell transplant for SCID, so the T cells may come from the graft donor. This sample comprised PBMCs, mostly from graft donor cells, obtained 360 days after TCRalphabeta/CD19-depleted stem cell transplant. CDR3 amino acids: CASSQTPGLTYNEQFF. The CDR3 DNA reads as TGCGCCAGCAGCCAAACCCCGGGACTTACCTACAATGAGCAGTTCTTC.